Below are 6 T cell receptor beta chains sequenced from a single sample in a study of CD8 T cells in Susac syndrome (dated by TCRdb to about 2019). Receptor amplification or capture employed the immunoSEQ multiplex PCR assay. RNA was extracted using the RNeasy kit, and roughly 0.45 to 1 microgram was reverse transcribed with random hexamers. The public sequencing data were trimmed at Q25 with fastp and processed into clonotypes with MiXCR by TCRdb, which kept only in-frame beta chains. Under each unique CDR3 protein, matching rows form one entry showing the most common genes and DNA. For this sample the table gives 95,000 to 150,000 distinct CDR3 sequences, of which 96% were detected only once. The ten largest clones take up approximately 0.15% of the sample. Sequencing was carried out using CD4+ T cells from PBMCs. Source of these receptors: a human donor with Susac syndrome.

This clonotype was counted a single time. The genes are TRBV2 and TRBJ2-3; 7 bases map to TRBD1. Germline V lookup: CDR1 SNHLY, CDR2 FYNNEI. CDR3 size: 15 residues. J was trimmed by 1 base and V by 4 bases; bases with no gene match: 5. The CDR3 DNA sequence: TGTGCCAGCAGTGGACAGGGTAGCGGCACAGATACGCAGTATTTT. Residues: CASSGQGSGTDTQYF. Drawing the rest from reference TRBV2 and TRBJ2-3, the complete variable domain is EPEVTQTPSHQVTQMGQEVILRCVPISNHLYFYWYRQILGQKVEFLVSFYNNEISEKSEIFDDQFSVERPDGSNFTLKIRSTKLEDSAMYFCASSGQGSGTDTQYFGPGTRLTVL.

CDR3 nucleotide sequence: TGTGCCAGCAGCGTAGAGGTCGGGGCCTCCTACAATGAGCAGTTCTTC. Amino acids: CASSVEVGASYNEQFF. The chain uses TRBV9 and TRBJ2-1; D may correspond to TRBD1 or TRBD2 (5 bases each). The CDR3 loop spans 16 amino acids. Germline V gene lookup returns CDR1 SGDLS and CDR2 YYNGEE. Trimming removed 0 bases from V and 0 bases from J, with 10 bases in between.

V is TRBV2 and J is TRBJ1-5; no clear D. Trimming took 2 bases from V and 3 from J, leaving 11 bases between them. The CDR3 consists of 15 residues. Germline V gene data show CDR1 as SNHLY and CDR2 as FYNNEI. The CDR3 DNA reads as TGTGCCAGCAGTGAACAAAAAGGTGACAATCAGCCCCAGCATTTT. Translating it yields CASSEQKGDNQPQHF.

This sequence joins TRBV19 and TRBJ2-1, with unresolved D. The V gene's germline CDR1 is LNHDA and CDR2 SQIVND (reference sequence). The CDR3 has 13 amino acids. The ends were cut back, 7 bases at V and 4 bases at J, with 11 bases in the middle. The CDR3 spells CASNPSYYNEQFF. CDR3 nucleotides: TGTGCCAGTAACCCGTCCTATTACAATGAGCAGTTCTTC.

This chain connects TRBV11-2 to TRBJ1-4; maybe TRBD1 (6 bases). The CDR3 covers 14 residues. V dropped 8 bases and J dropped 7 bases, with 17 bases sitting between them. Germline-derived CDR1 and CDR2 are SGHAT and FQNNGV. The CDR3 coding sequence is TGTGCCAGCCGGGACACGGGGGCCACTGAAAAACTGTTTTTT. Its protein product is CASRDTGATEKLFF.

This chain joins TRBV12-3 or TRBV12-4 and TRBJ2-7; 7 nucleotides match TRBD2. CDR3 size: 14 residues. V shed 3 bases, J shed 6 bases, and the junction held 8 bases outside the gene matches. CDR3 protein: CASSFGLAEREQYF. The CDR3 DNA is TGTGCCAGCAGTTTTGGTCTAGCGGAGCGCGAGCAGTACTTC.